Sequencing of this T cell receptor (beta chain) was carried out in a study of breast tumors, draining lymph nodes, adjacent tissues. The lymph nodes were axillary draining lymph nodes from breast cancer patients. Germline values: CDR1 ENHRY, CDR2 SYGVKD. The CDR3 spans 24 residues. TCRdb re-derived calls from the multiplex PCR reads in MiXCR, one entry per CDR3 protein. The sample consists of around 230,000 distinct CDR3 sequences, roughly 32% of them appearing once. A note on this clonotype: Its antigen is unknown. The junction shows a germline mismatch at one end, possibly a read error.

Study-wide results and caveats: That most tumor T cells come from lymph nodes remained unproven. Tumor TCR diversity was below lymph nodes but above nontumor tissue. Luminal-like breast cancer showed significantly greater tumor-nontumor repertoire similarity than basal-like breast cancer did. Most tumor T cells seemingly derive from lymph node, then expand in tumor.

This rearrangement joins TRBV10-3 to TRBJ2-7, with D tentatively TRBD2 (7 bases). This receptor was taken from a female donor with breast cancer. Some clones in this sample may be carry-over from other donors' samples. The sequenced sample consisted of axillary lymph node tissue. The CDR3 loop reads CASSYSSALGVDGGRPRSSYEQYF. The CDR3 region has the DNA TGTGCCAGCAGTTACTCGTCGGCCCTCGGGGTGGACGGGGGGCGACCCAGGAGCTCCTACGAGCAGTACTTC.